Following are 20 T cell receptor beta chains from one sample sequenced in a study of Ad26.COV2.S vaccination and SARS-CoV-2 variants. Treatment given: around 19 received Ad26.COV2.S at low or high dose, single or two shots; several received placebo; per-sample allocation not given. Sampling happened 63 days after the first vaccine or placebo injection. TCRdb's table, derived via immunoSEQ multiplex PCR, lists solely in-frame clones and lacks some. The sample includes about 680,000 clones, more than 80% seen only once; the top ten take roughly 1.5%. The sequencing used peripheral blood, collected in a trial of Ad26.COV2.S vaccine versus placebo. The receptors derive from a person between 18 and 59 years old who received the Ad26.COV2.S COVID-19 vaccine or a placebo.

DNA for the CDR3: TGTGCCAGCAGCGAGGGTCTGGACAGCTCAAACACTGAAGCTTTCTTT. It yields the protein CASSEGLDSSNTEAFF. The chain employs TRBV9 and TRBJ1-1; D may be TRBD1 (6 bases). The V end was cut by 3 bases, the J end by 2 bases, with 17 bases between. CDR3 length: 16 residues. Germline V gives CDR1 SGDLS, CDR2 YYNGEE. Filled out from reference TRBV9 and TRBJ1-1, the complete variable domain reads DSGVTQTPKHLITATGQRVTLRCSPRSGDLSVYWYQQSLDQGLQFLIQYYNGEERAKGNILERFSAQQFPDLHSELNLSSLELGDSALYFCASSEGLDSSNTEAFFGQGTRLTVV.

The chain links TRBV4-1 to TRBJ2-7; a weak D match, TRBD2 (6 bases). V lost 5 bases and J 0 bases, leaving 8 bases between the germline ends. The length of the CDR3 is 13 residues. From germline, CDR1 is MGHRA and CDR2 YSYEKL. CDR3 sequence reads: CASSGGDSYEQYF. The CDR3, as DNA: TGCGCCAGCAGCGGAGGGGACTCCTACGAGCAGTACTTC.

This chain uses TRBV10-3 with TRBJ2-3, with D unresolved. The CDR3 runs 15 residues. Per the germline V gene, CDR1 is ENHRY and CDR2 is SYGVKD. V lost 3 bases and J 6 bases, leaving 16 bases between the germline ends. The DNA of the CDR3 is TGTGCCATCAGTGATAGGACCCGGCAACTGGATACGCAGTATTTT. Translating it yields CAISDRTRQLDTQYF.

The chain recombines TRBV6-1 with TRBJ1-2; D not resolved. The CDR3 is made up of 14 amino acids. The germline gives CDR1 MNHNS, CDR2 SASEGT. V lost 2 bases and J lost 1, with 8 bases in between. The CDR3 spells CASSEWALNYGYTF. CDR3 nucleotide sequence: TGTGCCAGCAGTGAATGGGCACTTAACTATGGCTACACCTTC.

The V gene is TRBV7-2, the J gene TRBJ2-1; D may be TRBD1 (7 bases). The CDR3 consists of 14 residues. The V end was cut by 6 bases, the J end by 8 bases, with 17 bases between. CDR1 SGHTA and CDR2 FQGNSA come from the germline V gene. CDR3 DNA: TGTGCCAGCAGAGTAGGGGGCGGGGTCGATGAGCAGTTCTTC. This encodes CASRVGGGVDEQFF.

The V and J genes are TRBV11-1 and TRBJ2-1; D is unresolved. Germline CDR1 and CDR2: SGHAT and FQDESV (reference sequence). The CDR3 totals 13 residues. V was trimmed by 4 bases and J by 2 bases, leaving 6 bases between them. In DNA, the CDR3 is TGTGCCAGCAGCTGGCAAACCTACAATGAGCAGTTCTTC. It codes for CASSWQTYNEQFF.

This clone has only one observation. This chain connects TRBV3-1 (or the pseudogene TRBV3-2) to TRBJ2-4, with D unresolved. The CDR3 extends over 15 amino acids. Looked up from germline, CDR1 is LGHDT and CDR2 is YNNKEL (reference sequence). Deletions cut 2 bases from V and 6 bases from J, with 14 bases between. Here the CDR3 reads CASSQRSNAGNIQYF. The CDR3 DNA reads TGTGCCAGCAGCCAAAGGTCCAACGCAGGAAACATTCAGTACTTC.

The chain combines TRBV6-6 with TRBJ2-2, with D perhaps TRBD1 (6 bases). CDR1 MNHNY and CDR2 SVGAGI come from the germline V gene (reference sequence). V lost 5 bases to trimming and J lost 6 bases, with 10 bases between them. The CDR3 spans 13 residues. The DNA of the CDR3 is TGTGCCAGCAGTCCCCAGGGGCCCGGGGAGCTGTTTTTT. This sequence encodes CASSPQGPGELFF.

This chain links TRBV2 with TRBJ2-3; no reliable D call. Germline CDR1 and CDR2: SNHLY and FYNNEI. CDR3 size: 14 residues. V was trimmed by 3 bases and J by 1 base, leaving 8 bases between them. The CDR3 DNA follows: TGTGCCAGCAGTGATCTGACCCGCACAGATACGCAGTATTTT. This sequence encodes CASSDLTRTDTQYF.

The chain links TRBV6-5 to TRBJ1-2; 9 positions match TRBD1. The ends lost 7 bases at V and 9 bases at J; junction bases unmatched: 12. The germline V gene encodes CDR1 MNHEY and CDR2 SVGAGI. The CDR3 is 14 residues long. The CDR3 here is CASTRGQGVYRYTF. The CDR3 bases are TGTGCCAGCACAAGGGGACAGGGAGTTTATCGCTACACCTTC.

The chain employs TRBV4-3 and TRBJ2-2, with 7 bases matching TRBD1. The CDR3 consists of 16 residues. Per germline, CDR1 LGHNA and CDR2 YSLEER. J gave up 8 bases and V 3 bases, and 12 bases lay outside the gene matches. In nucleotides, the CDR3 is TGCGCCAGCAGCCACTTCCAGACAGGGCCAAAGGGGGAGCTGTTTTTT. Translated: CASSHFQTGPKGELFF.

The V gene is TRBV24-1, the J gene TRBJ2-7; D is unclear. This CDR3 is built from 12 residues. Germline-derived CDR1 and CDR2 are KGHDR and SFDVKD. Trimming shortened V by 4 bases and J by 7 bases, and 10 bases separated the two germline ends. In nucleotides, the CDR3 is TGTGCCACCAGTGACGATACTGATGAGCAGTACTTC. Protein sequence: CATSDDTDEQYF.

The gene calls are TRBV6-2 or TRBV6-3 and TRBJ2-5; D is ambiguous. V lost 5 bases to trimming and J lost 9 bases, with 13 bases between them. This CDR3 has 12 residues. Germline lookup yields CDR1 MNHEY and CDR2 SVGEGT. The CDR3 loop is CASSTLSWAQYF. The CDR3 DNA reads TGTGCCAGCAGTACCCTATCTTGGGCCCAGTACTTC.

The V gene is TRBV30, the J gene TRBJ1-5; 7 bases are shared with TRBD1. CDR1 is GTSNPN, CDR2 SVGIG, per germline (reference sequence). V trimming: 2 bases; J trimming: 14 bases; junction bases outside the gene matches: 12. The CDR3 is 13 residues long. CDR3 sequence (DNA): TGTGCCTGGAGTCCCCCCTCCGGGACAGTAAAGCATTTT. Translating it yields CAWSPPSGTVKHF. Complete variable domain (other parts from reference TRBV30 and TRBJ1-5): SQTIHQWPATLVQPVGSPLSLECTVEGTSNPNLYWYRQAAGRGLQLLFYSVGIGQISSEVPQNLSASRPQDRQFILSSKKLLLSDSGFYLCAWSPPSGTVKHFGDGTRLSIL.

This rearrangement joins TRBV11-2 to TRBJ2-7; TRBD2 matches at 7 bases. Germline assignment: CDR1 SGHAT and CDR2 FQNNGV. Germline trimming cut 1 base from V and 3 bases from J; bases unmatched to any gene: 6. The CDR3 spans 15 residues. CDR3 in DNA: TGTGCCAGCAGCTTAGGAGCGGGATCCGTCTACGAGCAGTACTTC. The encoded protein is CASSLGAGSVYEQYF.

The CDR3: CASSLPTGAYTEAFF. CDR3 in DNA: TGTGCCAGCAGCCTTCCGACAGGGGCCTACACTGAAGCTTTCTTT. The chain is built from TRBV5-5 and TRBJ1-1, with 8 positions matching TRBD1. From germline, CDR1 is SGHKS and CDR2 YYEKEE (reference sequence). With 4 bases clipped from V and 3 bases from J, the junction kept 8 bases outside the gene matches. CDR3 length equals 15 residues.

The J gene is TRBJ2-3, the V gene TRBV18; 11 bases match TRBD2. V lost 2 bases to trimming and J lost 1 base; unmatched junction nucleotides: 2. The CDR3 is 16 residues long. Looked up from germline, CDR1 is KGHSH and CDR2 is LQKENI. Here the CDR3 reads CASSPTSGGGTDTQYF. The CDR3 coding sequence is TGTGCCAGCTCACCAACTAGCGGGGGCGGCACAGATACGCAGTATTTT.

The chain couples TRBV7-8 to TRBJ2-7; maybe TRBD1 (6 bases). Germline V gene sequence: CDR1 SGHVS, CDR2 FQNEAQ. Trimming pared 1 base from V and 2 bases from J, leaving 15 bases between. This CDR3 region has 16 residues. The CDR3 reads CASSLGGQGPTYEQYF. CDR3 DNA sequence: TGTGCCAGCAGCTTAGGGGGGCAGGGGCCCACCTACGAGCAGTACTTC.

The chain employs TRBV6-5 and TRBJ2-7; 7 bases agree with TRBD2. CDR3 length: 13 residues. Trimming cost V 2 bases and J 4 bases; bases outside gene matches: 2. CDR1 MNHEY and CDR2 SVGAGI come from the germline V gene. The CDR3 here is CASSYGEGYEQYF. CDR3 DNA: TGTGCCAGCAGTTACGGGGAGGGATACGAGCAGTACTTC.

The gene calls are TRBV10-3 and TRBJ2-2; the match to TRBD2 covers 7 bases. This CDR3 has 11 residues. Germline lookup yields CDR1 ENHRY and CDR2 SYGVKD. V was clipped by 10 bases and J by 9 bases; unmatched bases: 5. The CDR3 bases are TGTGCCACCGGGGGGTGGCGGGAGCTGTTTTTT. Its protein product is CATGGWRELFF.